The clone carrying this T cell receptor (beta chain) was seen a single time. Its antigen is as yet unknown. Assay: immunoSEQ multiplex PCR; the TCRdb copy retains only in-frame clones and omits some. The sample holds roughly 29,000 clones, 70% to 90% seen once. This specimen belongs to a study of graft-versus-host responses after intestinal transplantation. Points from the study as a whole: Within the allografts of patients who had graft-donor T cell macrochimerism, graft-versus-host to host-versus-graft clonal ratios were high.

The germline gives CDR1 SNHLY, CDR2 FYNNEI. This CDR3 has 14 residues. V shed 4 bases and J 6 bases; nucleotides not matched to a gene: 6. This TCR was recovered from a human patient who received an intestinal transplant, so some T cells may come from the graft donor. The J gene is TRBJ2-1, the V gene TRBV2; 7 bases are a match to TRBD2. The material sequenced was PBMCs, taken about 15 months after intestinal transplantation. The CDR3 nucleotides are TGTGCCAGCAGTGGGGGACTAAATATCAATGAGCAGTTCTTC. Translated, it gives CASSGGLNINEQFF.